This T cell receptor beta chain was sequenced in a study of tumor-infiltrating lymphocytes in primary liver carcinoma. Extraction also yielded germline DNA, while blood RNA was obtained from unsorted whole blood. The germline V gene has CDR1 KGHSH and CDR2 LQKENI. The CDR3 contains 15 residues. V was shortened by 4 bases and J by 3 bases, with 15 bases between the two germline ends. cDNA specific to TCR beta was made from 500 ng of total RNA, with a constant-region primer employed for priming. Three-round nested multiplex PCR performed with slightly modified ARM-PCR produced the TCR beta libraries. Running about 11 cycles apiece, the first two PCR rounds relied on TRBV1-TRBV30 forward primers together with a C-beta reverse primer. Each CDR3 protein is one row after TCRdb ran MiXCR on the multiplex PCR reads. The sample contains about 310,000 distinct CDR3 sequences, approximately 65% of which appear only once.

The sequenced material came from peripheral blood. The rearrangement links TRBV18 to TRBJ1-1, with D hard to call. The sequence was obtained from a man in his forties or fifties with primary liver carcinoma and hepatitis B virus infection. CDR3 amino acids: CASSLRTTGDTEAFF. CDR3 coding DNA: TGTGCCAGCTCACTTCGGACCACTGGGGACACTGAAGCTTTCTTT.